This entry describes one T cell receptor beta chain. Trimming removed 3 bases at V and 8 bases at J, with 10 bases between. This CDR3 is 12 amino acids long. Germline lookup yields CDR1 SEHNR and CDR2 FQNEAQ (reference sequence). These data belong to a study of T cell responses to AZD1222 COVID-19 vaccine. Some clones are missing from TCRdb's copy, which holds only in-frame ones; the method was immunoSEQ multiplex PCR. In the table there are around 73,000 clones, 75% to 90% of which are singletons. The sequencing used peripheral blood, collected 28 days after the second AZD1222 dose. The chain carries TRBV7-9 and TRBJ1-2; tentatively, D is TRBD1 (5 bases). The TCR originated in an adult who received the AZD1222 COVID-19 vaccine. Written as DNA, the CDR3 is TGTGCCAGCAGCTTCGCGCGGGGGGGCTACACCTTC. Residues: CASSFARGGYTF.